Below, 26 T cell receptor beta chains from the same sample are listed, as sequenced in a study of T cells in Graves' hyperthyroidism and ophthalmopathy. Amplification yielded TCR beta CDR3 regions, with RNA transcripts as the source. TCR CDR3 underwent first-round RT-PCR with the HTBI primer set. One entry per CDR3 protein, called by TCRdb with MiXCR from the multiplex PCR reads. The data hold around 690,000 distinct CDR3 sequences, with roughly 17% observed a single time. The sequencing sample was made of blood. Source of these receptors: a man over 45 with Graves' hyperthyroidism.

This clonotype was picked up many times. The CDR3 DNA reads as TGCAGCGTTGAGGATGGTAGCACAGATACGCAGTATTTT. It encodes CSVEDGSTDTQYF. This chain links TRBV29-1 with TRBJ2-3; no clear D gene. The CDR3 length is 13 residues. Trimming pared 3 bases from V and 0 bases from J, leaving 7 bases between. Germline CDR1 and CDR2: SQVTM and ANQGSEA.

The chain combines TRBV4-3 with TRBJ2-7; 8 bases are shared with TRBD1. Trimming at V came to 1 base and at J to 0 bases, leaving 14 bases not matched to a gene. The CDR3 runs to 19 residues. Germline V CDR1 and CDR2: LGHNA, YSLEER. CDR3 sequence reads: CASSQGFGQGVYGSYEQYF. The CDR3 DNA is TGCGCCAGCAGCCAAGGTTTCGGACAGGGAGTTTATGGCTCCTACGAGCAGTACTTC.

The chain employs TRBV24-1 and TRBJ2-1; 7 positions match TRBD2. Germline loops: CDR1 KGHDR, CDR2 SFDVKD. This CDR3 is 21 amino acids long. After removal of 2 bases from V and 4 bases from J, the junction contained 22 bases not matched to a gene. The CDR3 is CATSDSTSVAGRRALYNEQFF. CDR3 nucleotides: TGTGCCACCAGTGATTCCACTAGCGTGGCGGGCAGACGGGCTCTTTACAATGAGCAGTTCTTC.

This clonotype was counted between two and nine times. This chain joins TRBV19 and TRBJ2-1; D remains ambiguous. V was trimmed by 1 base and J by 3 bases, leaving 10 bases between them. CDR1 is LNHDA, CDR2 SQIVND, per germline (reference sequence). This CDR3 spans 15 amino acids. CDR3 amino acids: CASSIGHEVYNEQFF. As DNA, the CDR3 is TGTGCCAGTAGTATAGGACATGAAGTCTACAATGAGCAGTTCTTC.

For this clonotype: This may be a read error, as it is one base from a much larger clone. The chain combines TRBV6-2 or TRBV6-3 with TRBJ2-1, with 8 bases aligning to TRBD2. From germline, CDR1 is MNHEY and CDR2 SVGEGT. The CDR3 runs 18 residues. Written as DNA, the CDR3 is TGTGCCAGCAGTAGGGCTAGCGGGCACCGAAGCTCCTACAATAAGCAGTTCTTC. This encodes CASSRASGHRSSYNKQFF.

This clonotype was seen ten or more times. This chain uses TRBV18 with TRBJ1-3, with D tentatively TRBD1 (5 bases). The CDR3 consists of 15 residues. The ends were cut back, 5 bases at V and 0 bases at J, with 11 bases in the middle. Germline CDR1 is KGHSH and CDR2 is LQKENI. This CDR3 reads CASSKGPISGNTIYF. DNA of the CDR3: TGTGCCAGCTCAAAGGGACCGATCTCTGGAAACACCATATATTTT.

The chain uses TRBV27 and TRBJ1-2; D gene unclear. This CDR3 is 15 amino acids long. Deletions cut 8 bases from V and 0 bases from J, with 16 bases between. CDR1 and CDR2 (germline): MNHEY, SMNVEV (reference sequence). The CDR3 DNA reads TGTGCCAGCGCCCAGAGGACGTTCCCTAACTATGGCTACACCTTC. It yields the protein CASAQRTFPNYGYTF.

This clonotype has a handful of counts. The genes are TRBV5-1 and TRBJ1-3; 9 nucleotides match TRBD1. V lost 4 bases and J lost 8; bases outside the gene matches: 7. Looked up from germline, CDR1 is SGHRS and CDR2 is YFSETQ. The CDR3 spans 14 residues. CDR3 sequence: CASSPGQGGDTIYF. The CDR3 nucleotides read TGCGCCAGCAGCCCGGGACAGGGAGGCGACACCATATATTTT. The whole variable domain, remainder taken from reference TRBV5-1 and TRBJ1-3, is KAGVTQTPRYLIKTRGQQVTLSCSPISGHRSVSWYQQTPGQGLQFLFEYFSETQRNKGNFPGRFSGRQFSNSRSEMNVSTLELGDSALYLCASSPGQGGDTIYFGEGSWLTVV.

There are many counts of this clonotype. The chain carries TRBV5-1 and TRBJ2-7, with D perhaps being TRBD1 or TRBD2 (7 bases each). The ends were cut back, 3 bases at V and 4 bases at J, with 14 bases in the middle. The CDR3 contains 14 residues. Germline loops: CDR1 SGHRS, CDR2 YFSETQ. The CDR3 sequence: CASSSQGGIYEQYF. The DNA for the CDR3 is TGCGCCAGCAGCTCGCAGGGGGGGATTTACGAGCAGTACTTC.

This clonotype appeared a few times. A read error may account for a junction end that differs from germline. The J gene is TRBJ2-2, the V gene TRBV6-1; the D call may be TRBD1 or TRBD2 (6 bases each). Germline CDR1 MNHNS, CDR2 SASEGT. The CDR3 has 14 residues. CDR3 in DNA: TGTGCCAGCAGAGCCCCAGGGGAGGTGGGGGAGCTGTTCTTT. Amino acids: CASRAPGEVGELFF.

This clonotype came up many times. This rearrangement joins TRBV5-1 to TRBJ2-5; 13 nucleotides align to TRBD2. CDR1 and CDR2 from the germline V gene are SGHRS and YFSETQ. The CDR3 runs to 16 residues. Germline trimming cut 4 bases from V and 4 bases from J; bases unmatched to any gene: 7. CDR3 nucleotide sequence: TGCGCCAGCAGCCCAGGACTAGCGGGAGTTGGAGAGACCCAGTACTTC. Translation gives CASSPGLAGVGETQYF.

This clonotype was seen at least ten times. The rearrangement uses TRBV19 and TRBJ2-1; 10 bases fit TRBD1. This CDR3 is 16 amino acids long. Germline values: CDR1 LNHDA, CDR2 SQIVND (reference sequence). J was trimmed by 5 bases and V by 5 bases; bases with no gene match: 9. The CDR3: CASSGIRDRGNNEQFF. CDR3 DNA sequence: TGTGCCAGTAGTGGGATCCGGGACAGGGGTAACAATGAGCAGTTCTTC.

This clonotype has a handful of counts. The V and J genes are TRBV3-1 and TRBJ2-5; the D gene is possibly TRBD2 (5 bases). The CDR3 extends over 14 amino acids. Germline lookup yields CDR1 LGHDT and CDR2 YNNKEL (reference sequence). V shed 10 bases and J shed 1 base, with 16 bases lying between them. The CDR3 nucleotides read TGTGCCAAATCCGGGGTGCTAACCCAAGAGACCCAGTACTTC. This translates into CAKSGVLTQETQYF.

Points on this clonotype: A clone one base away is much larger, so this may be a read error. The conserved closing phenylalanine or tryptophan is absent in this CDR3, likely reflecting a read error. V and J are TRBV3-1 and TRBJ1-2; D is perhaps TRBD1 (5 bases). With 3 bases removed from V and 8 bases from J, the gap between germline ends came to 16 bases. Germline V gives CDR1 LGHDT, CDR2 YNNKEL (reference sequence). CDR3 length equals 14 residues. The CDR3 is CASSHEGGGRGYTL. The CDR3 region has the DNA TGTGCCAGCAGCCACGAAGGCGGGGGTCGGGGCTACACCCTC.

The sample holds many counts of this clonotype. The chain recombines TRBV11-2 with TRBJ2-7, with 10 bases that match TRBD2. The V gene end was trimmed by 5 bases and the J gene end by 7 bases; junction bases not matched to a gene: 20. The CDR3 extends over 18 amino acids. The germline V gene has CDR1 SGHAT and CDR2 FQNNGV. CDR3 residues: CASSDLRRFLAGAGEQYF. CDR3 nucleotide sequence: TGTGCCAGCAGCGACCTTCGGCGATTTCTAGCGGGAGCAGGGGAGCAGTACTTC.

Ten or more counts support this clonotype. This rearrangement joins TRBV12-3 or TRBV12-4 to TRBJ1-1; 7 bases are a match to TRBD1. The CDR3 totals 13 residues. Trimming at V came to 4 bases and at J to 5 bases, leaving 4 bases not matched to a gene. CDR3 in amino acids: CASSYRDRTEAFF. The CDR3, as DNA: TGTGCCAGCAGTTATAGGGACAGAACTGAAGCTTTCTTT.

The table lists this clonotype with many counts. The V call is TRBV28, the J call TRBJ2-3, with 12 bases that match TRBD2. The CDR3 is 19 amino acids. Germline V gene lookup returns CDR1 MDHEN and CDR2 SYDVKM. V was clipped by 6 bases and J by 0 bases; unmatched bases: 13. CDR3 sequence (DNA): TGTGCCAGCAGCCATTACGGCTGGACTAGCGGGATTAGCACAGATACGCAGTATTTT. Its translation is CASSHYGWTSGISTDTQYF.

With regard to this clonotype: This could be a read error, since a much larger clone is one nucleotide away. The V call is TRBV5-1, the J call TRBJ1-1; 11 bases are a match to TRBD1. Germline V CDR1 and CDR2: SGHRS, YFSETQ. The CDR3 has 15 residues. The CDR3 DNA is TGCGCCAACAGCACCTGGGACAGGGGGGACACTGAAGCTTTCTTT. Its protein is CANSTWDRGDTEAFF.

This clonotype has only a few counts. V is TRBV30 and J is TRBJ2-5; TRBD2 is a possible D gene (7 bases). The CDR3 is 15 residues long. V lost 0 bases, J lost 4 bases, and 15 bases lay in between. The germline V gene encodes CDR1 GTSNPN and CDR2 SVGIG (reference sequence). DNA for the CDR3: TGTGCCTGGAGTGTAAGGGGGGGGATAGGAGAGACCCAGTACTTC. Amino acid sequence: CAWSVRGGIGETQYF.

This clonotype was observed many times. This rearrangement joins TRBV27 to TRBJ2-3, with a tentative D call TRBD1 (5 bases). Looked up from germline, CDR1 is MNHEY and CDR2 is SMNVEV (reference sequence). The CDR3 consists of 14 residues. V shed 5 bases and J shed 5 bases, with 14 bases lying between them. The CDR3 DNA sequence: TGTGCCAGCAGTGTAGGTGACAGCTTAGATACGCAGTATTTT. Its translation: CASSVGDSLDTQYF.

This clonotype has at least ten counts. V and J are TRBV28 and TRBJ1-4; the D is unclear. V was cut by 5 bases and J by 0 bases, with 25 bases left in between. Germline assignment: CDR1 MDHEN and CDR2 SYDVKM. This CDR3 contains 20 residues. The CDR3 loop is CASSKTVLLWAGATNEKLFF. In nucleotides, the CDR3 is TGTGCCAGCAGTAAGACGGTGCTATTGTGGGCCGGCGCAACTAATGAAAAACTGTTTTTT.

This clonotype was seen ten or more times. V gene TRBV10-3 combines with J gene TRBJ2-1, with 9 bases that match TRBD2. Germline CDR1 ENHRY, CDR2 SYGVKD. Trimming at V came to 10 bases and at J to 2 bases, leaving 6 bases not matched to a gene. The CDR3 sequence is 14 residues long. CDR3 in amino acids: CASGGGGTYNEQFF. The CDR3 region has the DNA TGTGCCAGCGGCGGGGGGGGCACCTACAATGAGCAGTTCTTC.

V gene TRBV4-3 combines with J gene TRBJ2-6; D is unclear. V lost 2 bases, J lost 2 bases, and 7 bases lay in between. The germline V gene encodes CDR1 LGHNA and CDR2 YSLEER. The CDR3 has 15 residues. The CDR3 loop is CASSQLVAGANVLTF. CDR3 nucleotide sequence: TGCGCCAGCAGCCAACTAGTGGCTGGGGCCAACGTCCTGACTTTC.

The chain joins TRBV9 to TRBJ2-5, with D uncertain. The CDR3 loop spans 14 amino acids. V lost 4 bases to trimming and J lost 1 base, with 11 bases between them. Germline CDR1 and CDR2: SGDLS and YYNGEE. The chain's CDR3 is CASSPSGSQETQYF. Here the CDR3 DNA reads TGTGCCAGCAGCCCCTCCGGGTCCCAAGAGACCCAGTACTTC.

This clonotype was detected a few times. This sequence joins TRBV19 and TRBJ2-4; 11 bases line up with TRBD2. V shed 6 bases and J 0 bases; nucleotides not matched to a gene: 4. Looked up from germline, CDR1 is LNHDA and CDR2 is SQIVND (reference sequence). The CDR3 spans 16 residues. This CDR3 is CASSPGLAVAKNIQYF. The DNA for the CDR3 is TGTGCCAGTAGCCCGGGACTAGCGGTAGCCAAAAACATTCAGTACTTC. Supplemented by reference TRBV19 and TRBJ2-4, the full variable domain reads DGGITQSPKYLFRKEGQNVTLSCEQNLNHDAMYWYRQDPGQGLRLIYYSQIVNDFQKGDIAEGYSVSREKKESFPLTVTSAQKNPTAFYLCASSPGLAVAKNIQYFGAGTRLSVL.

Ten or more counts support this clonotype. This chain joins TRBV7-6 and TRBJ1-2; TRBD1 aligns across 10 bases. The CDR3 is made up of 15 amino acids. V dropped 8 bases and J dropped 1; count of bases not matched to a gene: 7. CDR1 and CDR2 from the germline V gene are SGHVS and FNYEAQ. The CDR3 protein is CASGTGDLHNYGYTF. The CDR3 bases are TGTGCCAGCGGGACAGGGGACTTACATAACTATGGCTACACCTTC.